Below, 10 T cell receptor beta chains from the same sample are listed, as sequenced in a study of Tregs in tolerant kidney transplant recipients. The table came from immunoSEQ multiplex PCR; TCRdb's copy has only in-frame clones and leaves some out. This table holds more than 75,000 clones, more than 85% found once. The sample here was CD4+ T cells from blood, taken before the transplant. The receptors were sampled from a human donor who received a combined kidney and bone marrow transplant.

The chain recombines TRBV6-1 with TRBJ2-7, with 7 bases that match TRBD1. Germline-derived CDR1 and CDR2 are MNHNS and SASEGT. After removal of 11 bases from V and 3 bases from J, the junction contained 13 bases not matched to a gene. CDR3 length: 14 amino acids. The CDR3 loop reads CASWTGPYYYEQYF. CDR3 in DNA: TGTGCCTCCTGGACAGGACCCTACTACTACGAGCAGTACTTC.

The CDR3 is CASRVGVNEQFF. The CDR3 DNA reads TGTGCCAGCAGGGTCGGGGTGAATGAGCAGTTCTTC. The chain is built from TRBV11-2 and TRBJ2-1; the D gene is possibly TRBD2 (5 bases). V lost 6 bases, J lost 7 bases, and 10 bases lay in between. Germline V lookup: CDR1 SGHAT, CDR2 FQNNGV. The length of the CDR3 is 12 residues.

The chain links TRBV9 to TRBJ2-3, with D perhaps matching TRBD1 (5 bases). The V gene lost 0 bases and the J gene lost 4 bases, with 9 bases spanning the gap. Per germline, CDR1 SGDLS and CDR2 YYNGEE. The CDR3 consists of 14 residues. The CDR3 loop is CASSVGTSSDTQYF. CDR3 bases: TGTGCCAGCAGCGTAGGGACAAGCTCAGATACGCAGTATTTT. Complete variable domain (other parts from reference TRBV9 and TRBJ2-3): DSGVTQTPKHLITATGQRVTLRCSPRSGDLSVYWYQQSLDQGLQFLIQYYNGEERAKGNILERFSAQQFPDLHSELNLSSLELGDSALYFCASSVGTSSDTQYFGPGTRLTVL.

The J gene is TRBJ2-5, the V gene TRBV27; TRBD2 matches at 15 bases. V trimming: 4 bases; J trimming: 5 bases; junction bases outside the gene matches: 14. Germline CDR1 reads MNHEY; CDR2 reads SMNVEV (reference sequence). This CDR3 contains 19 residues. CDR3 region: CASSSYTPGLAGGGETQYF. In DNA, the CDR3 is TGTGCCAGCAGTTCCTATACACCGGGACTAGCGGGGGGTGGGGAGACCCAGTACTTC.

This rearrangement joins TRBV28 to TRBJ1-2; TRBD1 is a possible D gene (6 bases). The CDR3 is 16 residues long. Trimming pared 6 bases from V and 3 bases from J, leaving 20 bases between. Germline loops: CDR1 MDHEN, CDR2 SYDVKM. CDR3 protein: CASRQPGAYSDYGYTF. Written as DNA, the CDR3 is TGTGCCAGCAGGCAGCCAGGGGCTTATAGTGACTATGGCTACACCTTC.

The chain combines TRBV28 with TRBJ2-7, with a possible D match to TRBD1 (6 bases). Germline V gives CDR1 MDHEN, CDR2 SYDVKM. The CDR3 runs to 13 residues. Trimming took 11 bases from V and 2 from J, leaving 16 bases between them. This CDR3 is CASGQGQTYEQYF. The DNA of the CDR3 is TGTGCCTCCGGGCAGGGGCAGACCTACGAGCAGTACTTC. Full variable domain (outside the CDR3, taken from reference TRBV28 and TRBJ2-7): DVKVTQSSRYLVKRTGEKVFLECVQDMDHENMFWYRQDPGLGLRLIYFSYDVKMKEKGDIPEGYSVSREKKERFSLILESASTNQTSMYLCASGQGQTYEQYFGPGTRLTVT.

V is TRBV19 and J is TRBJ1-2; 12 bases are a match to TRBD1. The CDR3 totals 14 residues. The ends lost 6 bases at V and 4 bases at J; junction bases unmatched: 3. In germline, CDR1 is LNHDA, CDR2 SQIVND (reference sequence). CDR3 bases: TGTGCCAGTAGGGGACAGGGGGCTTTCTATGGCTACACCTTC. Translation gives CASRGQGAFYGYTF.

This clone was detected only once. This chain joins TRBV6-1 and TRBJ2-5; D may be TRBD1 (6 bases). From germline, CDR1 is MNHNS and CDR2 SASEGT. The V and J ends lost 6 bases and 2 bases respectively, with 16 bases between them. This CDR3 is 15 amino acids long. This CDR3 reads CASRLSRQVQETQYF. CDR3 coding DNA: TGTGCCAGCAGGCTCTCACGACAGGTTCAAGAGACCCAGTACTTC.

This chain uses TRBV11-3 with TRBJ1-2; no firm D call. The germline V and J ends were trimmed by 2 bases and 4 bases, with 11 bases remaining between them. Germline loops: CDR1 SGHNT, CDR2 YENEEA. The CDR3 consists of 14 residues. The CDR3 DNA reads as TGTGCCAGCAGCTTAAACGTCTATCGCTATGGCTACACCTTC. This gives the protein CASSLNVYRYGYTF.

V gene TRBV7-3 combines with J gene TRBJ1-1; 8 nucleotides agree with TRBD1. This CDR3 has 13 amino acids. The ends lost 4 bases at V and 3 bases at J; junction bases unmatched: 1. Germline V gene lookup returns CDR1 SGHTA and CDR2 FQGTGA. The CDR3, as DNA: TGTGCCAGCAGCTCGGACAGGGACACTGAAGCTTTCTTT. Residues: CASSSDRDTEAFF.